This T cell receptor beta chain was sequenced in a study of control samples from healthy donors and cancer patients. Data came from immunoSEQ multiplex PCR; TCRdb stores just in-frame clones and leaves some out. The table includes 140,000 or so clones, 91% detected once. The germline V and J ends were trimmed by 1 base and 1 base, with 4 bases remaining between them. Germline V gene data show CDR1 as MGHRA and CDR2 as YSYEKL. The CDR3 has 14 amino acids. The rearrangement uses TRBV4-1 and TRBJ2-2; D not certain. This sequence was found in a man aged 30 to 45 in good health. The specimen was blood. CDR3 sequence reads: CASSQGQNTGELFF. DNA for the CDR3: TGCGCCAGCAGCCAAGGACAGAACACCGGGGAGCTGTTTTTT.